The 24 T cell receptor beta chains below all came from one sample that was sequenced in a study of blood T cell repertoires in COVID-19. Data came from immunoSEQ multiplex PCR; TCRdb stores just in-frame clones and leaves some out. The table has over 150,000 clones, around nine tenths seen once. The sequenced sample was peripheral blood. The origin of the receptors is a middle-aged man with COVID-19, enrolled during active disease.

The chain has TRBV5-4 and TRBJ2-7; 8 nucleotides align to TRBD1. V shed 3 bases and J 0 bases; nucleotides not matched to a gene: 2. Germline values: CDR1 SGHNT, CDR2 YYREEE (reference sequence). The CDR3 length is 14 residues. CDR3 nucleotides: TGTGCCAGCAGCTCCGGGACAGGCTCCTACGAGCAGTACTTC. Protein: CASSSGTGSYEQYF.

The chain recombines TRBV6-2 or TRBV6-3 with TRBJ2-3, with D possibly TRBD1 on 5 matching bases. The CDR3 sequence is 11 residues long. The V gene lost 5 bases and the J gene lost 12 bases, with 12 bases spanning the gap. In germline, CDR1 is MNHEY, CDR2 SVGEGT. The CDR3 spells CASSNRRTQYF. In DNA, the CDR3 is TGTGCCAGCAGTAACCGAAGGACACAGTATTTT.

This clone was seen just once. The J gene is TRBJ1-3, the V gene TRBV5-1; D unresolved. CDR3 length: 14 amino acids. Trimming removed 1 base at V and 0 bases at J, with 5 bases between. Germline values: CDR1 SGHRS, CDR2 YFSETQ. The CDR3 DNA reads as TGCGCCAGCAGCTTGTTGAGCTCTGGAAACACCATATATTTT. This gives the protein CASSLLSSGNTIYF.

The V and J genes are TRBV5-6 and TRBJ1-2; TRBD1 is a possible D gene (5 bases). CDR3 length: 14 amino acids. V was cut by 4 bases and J by 3 bases, with 13 bases left in between. Germline assignment: CDR1 SGHDT and CDR2 YYEEEE. The CDR3 region is CASSRPGSDYGYTF. The CDR3 DNA follows: TGTGCCAGCAGCCGGCCAGGGTCGGACTATGGCTACACCTTC.

The CDR3 reads CASSSDRGNTEAFF. CDR3 sequence (DNA): TGTGCCAGCAGTTCGGACAGGGGAAACACTGAAGCTTTCTTT. J is TRBJ1-1 and V is TRBV28, with TRBD1 matching over 9 bases. The CDR3 length is 14 residues. Germline V CDR1 and CDR2: MDHEN, SYDVKM. The V gene end was trimmed by 4 bases and the J gene end by 2 bases; junction bases not matched to a gene: 2.

This clone was seen once. The chain combines TRBV19 with TRBJ1-1; 10 bases map to TRBD1. Germline loops: CDR1 LNHDA, CDR2 SQIVND (reference sequence). V lost 2 bases and J lost 4; bases outside the gene matches: 4. This CDR3 spans 15 amino acids. CDR3 in amino acids: CASSIRTGGATEAFF. DNA of the CDR3: TGTGCCAGTAGTATAAGGACAGGGGGTGCCACTGAAGCTTTCTTT.

The chain recombines TRBV6-2 or TRBV6-3 with TRBJ1-2; no reliable D call. In germline, CDR1 is MNHEY, CDR2 SVGEGT. The V end lost 5 bases, the J end lost 6 bases, and 16 bases lay between the germline ends. CDR3 length: 14 amino acids. The CDR3 nucleotides read TGTGCCAGCAGTATCTACTCCTTAATCGATGGCTACACCTTC. It yields the protein CASSIYSLIDGYTF.

The V and J genes are TRBV18 and TRBJ1-3; TRBD1 matches at 9 bases. Germline V gene lookup returns CDR1 KGHSH and CDR2 LQKENI. V gave up 1 base and J gave up 4 bases; unmatched junction bases: 8. The CDR3 totals 17 residues. The DNA of the CDR3 is TGTGCCAGCTCACCACGAATCGACAGGGGGAAAGGAAACACCATATATTTT. It translates to CASSPRIDRGKGNTIYF.

This clone has just one count. The rearrangement joins TRBV6-4 to TRBJ2-1; D might be TRBD1 (5 bases). The CDR3 totals 15 residues. Trimming stripped 2 bases from V and 3 bases from J, with 11 bases between. Germline loops: CDR1 MRHNA, CDR2 SNTAGT. The CDR3 here is CASSDRGIGYNEQFF. DNA of the CDR3: TGTGCCAGCAGTGACAGGGGAATTGGCTACAATGAGCAGTTCTTC.

This clone was found a few times. V gene TRBV4-2 combines with J gene TRBJ1-1, with D possibly matching TRBD1 (5 bases). From germline, CDR1 is LGHNA and CDR2 YNFKEQ. The CDR3 runs 16 residues. Trimming cost V 0 bases and J 0 bases, with 11 bases left between them. CDR3: CASSQDIAGMNTEAFF. CDR3 sequence (DNA): TGTGCCAGCAGCCAAGATATAGCAGGGATGAACACTGAAGCTTTCTTT.

J is TRBJ2-7 and V is TRBV6-5, with D possibly matching TRBD1 (6 bases). Germline V lookup: CDR1 MNHEY, CDR2 SVGAGI. The CDR3 totals 15 residues. V shed 5 bases and J shed 1 base, with 15 bases lying between them. The CDR3 nucleotides read TGTGCCAGCAGTCCCCCCGGGACAAGGTCCTACGAGCAGTACTTC. This gives the protein CASSPPGTRSYEQYF.

This sequence joins TRBV24-1 and TRBJ2-7; possible D gene TRBD1, 5 bases. From germline, CDR1 is KGHDR and CDR2 SFDVKD. The CDR3 runs to 17 residues. The V gene lost 2 bases and the J gene lost 2 bases, with 18 bases spanning the gap. CDR3 DNA: TGTGCCACCAGTGATTGGGCCCCGACAGTACTTCCCTACGAGCAGTACTTC. Translating it yields CATSDWAPTVLPYEQYF.

This chain joins TRBV11-3 and TRBJ2-1; 15 bases map to TRBD2. The CDR3 is made up of 18 amino acids. The V and J ends lost 0 bases and 6 bases, in that order; junction bases with no gene match: 6. Germline CDR1 SGHNT, CDR2 YENEEA. In DNA, the CDR3 is TGTGCCAGCAGCTTAGAACTGGGACTAGCGGGAGGCTCCAATGAGCAGTTCTTC. Residues: CASSLELGLAGGSNEQFF.

This clone was counted ten times or more. The V gene is TRBV3-1 (or the pseudogene TRBV3-2), the J gene TRBJ2-3; TRBD2 might be the D (6 bases). The CDR3 spans 14 residues. Looked up from germline, CDR1 is LGHDT and CDR2 is YNNKEL (reference sequence). V was cut by 8 bases and J by 4 bases, with 16 bases left in between. The CDR3, as DNA: TGTGCCAGCGGAAAAGGGCCGGGGGCAGATACGCAGTATTTT. Translating it yields CASGKGPGADTQYF.

This clone was found once. V usage is TRBV7-2 and J usage is TRBJ2-5, with 8 bases that match TRBD2. Trimming removed 1 base from V and 5 bases from J; junction bases left unmatched: 6. Germline-derived CDR1 and CDR2 are SGHTA and FQGNSA. CDR3 length equals 15 residues. This CDR3 is CASSLGAGVFETQYF. The CDR3 DNA follows: TGTGCCAGCAGCTTAGGAGCGGGGGTGTTTGAGACCCAGTACTTC.

This sequence joins TRBV15 and TRBJ1-2, with D unclear. Germline assignment: CDR1 LNHNV and CDR2 YYDKDF (reference sequence). The CDR3 has 13 amino acids. V was clipped by 0 bases and J by 7 bases, with 9 bases between them. CDR3 nucleotide sequence: TGTGCCACCAGCAGAGACCTGCTCGGTGGCTACACCTTC. It yields the protein CATSRDLLGGYTF.

Concerning this clone: No DNA is shown, since the ends of the CDR3 on it are uncertain; the CDR3 is the one TCRdb lists. The chain combines TRBV2 with TRBJ2-1; no DNA check was done on the table's D call, TRBD1. Germline assignment: CDR1 SNHLY and CDR2 FYNNEI. The CDR3 has 13 residues if both end residues are counted. CDR3 residues: CASILGLVGEQFF.

This clone occurred a few times. The rearrangement joins TRBV10-3 to TRBJ1-3, with a tentative D call TRBD1 (5 bases). The germline V gene has CDR1 ENHRY and CDR2 SYGVKD. V lost 4 bases to trimming and J lost 0 bases, with 13 bases between them. The CDR3 is 16 residues long. The CDR3, as DNA: TGTGCCATCAGTGGAGGAGGGGTCAGCTCTGGAAACACCATATATTTT. Encoded protein: CAISGGGVSSGNTIYF.

The table lists this clone with many counts. The chain recombines TRBV27 with TRBJ1-2; D is ambiguous. V lost 7 bases and J lost 4, with 10 bases in between. The germline CDR1 and CDR2 sequences are MNHEY and SMNVEV (reference sequence). This CDR3 is 12 amino acids long. The CDR3 DNA reads as TGTGCCAGCACCGTGACTGCCTATGGCTACACCTTC. Protein sequence: CASTVTAYGYTF.

The chain has TRBV5-1 and TRBJ2-5; 7 nucleotides agree with TRBD2. Germline-derived CDR1 and CDR2 are SGHRS and YFSETQ. V trimming: 4 bases; J trimming: 2 bases; junction bases outside the gene matches: 8. The CDR3 is 15 amino acids. The CDR3 nucleotides are TGCGCCAGCAGCCGATCCGGGCGGGGGCAAGAGACCCAGTACTTC. Translating it yields CASSRSGRGQETQYF.

CDR3 sequence: CASSLDRGQGARQPQHF. The CDR3 DNA reads as TGTGCCAGCAGCTTAGATCGGGGCCAGGGGGCTCGTCAGCCCCAGCATTTT. V gene TRBV7-9 combines with J gene TRBJ1-5; 8 bases are shared with TRBD1. The CDR3 contains 17 residues. V dropped 1 base and J dropped 6; count of bases not matched to a gene: 11. Germline V lookup: CDR1 SEHNR, CDR2 FQNEAQ (reference sequence).

The chain has TRBV6-5 and TRBJ1-1; D is ambiguous. Trimming shortened V by 0 bases and J by 1 base, and 9 bases separated the two germline ends. The CDR3 runs to 15 residues. The germline V gene encodes CDR1 MNHEY and CDR2 SVGAGI. CDR3 region: CASSYSSFRNTEAFF. CDR3 DNA sequence: TGTGCCAGCAGTTACTCATCCTTCAGGAACACTGAAGCTTTCTTT.

The chain has TRBV18 and TRBJ2-2; D perhaps matches TRBD2 (6 bases). Trimming removed 0 bases from V and 2 bases from J, with 10 bases in between. The CDR3 spans 16 residues. From germline, CDR1 is KGHSH and CDR2 LQKENI. The chain's CDR3 is CASSPPEGPNTGELFF. The CDR3 coding sequence is TGTGCCAGCTCACCACCGGAGGGTCCTAACACCGGGGAGCTGTTTTTT.

J is TRBJ2-5 and V is TRBV5-6; 8 bases are shared with TRBD2. The CDR3 runs to 15 residues. The V gene end was trimmed by 0 bases and the J gene end by 5 bases; junction bases not matched to a gene: 6. Germline CDR1 and CDR2: SGHDT and YYEEEE. CDR3 sequence (DNA): TGTGCCAGCAGCTTGGTTCTAGCGGGTCAGGAGACCCAGTACTTC. This codes for CASSLVLAGQETQYF.